A selection of T cell receptor beta chains follows, all from one sample in a study of blood T cell repertoires in COVID-19. Data came from immunoSEQ multiplex PCR; TCRdb stores just in-frame clones and leaves some out. Here the sample spans about 170,000 clones, around nine tenths being singletons. Sequenced sample: peripheral blood. These TCRs come from a young man with active or convalescent COVID-19. CDR3s include the opening cysteine and the closing phenylalanine or tryptophan. A D gene is named only where the DNA matches it firmly.

J gene: TRBJ1-5; V gene: TRBV7-2; D gene: -; CDR3 protein: CASSLLGGAGQPQHF
J gene: TRBJ1-1; V gene: TRBV28; D gene: -; CDR3 protein: CASSLVPESMNTEAFF
J gene: TRBJ1-1; V gene: TRBV7-9; D gene: -; CDR3 protein: CASSQIAMNTEAFF
J gene: TRBJ2-1; V gene: TRBV18; D gene: TRBD1; CDR3 protein: CASSPDRVSGNEQFF
J gene: TRBJ1-1; V gene: TRBV5-1; D gene: -; CDR3 protein: CASSWGQGAAEAFF
J gene: TRBJ2-7; V gene: TRBV7-9; D gene: TRBD1; CDR3 protein: CASSLEQGWRQEQYF
J gene: TRBJ1-2; V gene: TRBV19; D gene: -; CDR3 protein: CASSPTGSPYGYTF
J gene: TRBJ1-2; V gene: TRBV13; D gene: -; CDR3 protein: CASSVNRDDYGYTF
J gene: TRBJ2-3; V gene: TRBV9; D gene: -; CDR3 protein: CASSPGTWTDTQYF
J gene: TRBJ2-1; V gene: TRBV10-3; D gene: -; CDR3 protein: CAISEHARGANEQFF
J gene: TRBJ1-5; V gene: TRBV6-2/TRBV6-3; D gene: TRBD1; CDR3 protein: CASSQGQGNQPQHF
J gene: TRBJ1-1; V gene: TRBV10-3; D gene: TRBD1; CDR3 protein: CAIEQQGEARGAFF
J gene: TRBJ1-2; V gene: TRBV19; D gene: -; CDR3 protein: CASSPTGTNLYGYTF
J gene: TRBJ1-2; V gene: TRBV3-1/TRBV3-2; D gene: -; CDR3 protein: CASSQEAPGGYTF
J gene: TRBJ1-2; V gene: TRBV2; D gene: TRBD1; CDR3 protein: CASSATGGARGYTF
J gene: TRBJ1-1; V gene: TRBV16; D gene: TRBD1; CDR3 protein: CASSQTLIPGQGGPNTEAFF
J gene: TRBJ1-4; V gene: TRBV3-1/TRBV3-2; D gene: -; CDR3 protein: CASSDRPELHEKLFF
J gene: TRBJ2-2; V gene: TRBV6-5; D gene: TRBD1; CDR3 protein: CACYRGKNTGELFF
J gene: TRBJ2-5; V gene: TRBV14; D gene: -; CDR3 protein: CASSQDRGETQYF
J gene: TRBJ1-2; V gene: TRBV29-1; D gene: TRBD1; CDR3 protein: CSVEGTGGIRGYTF
J gene: TRBJ1-2; V gene: TRBV2; D gene: -; CDR3 protein: CASRRGAYGYTF
J gene: TRBJ1-5; V gene: TRBV7-2; D gene: -; CDR3 protein: CASSFQGSHNQPQHF
J gene: TRBJ1-4; V gene: TRBV6-1; D gene: -; CDR3 protein: CASSEHTGGEKLFF
J gene: TRBJ1-1; V gene: TRBV18; D gene: -; CDR3 protein: CASSPPSAEAFF
J gene: TRBJ1-2; V gene: TRBV28; D gene: TRBD1; CDR3 protein: CASSPSGQYSYGYTF
J gene: TRBJ1-6; V gene: TRBV5-1; D gene: -; CDR3 protein: CASSLVLVKSNSPLHF
J gene: TRBJ1-2; V gene: TRBV10-2; D gene: TRBD1; CDR3 protein: CASSEGTGLDYGYTF
J gene: TRBJ1-1; V gene: TRBV9; D gene: TRBD1; CDR3 protein: CASSPGQEGADTEAFF
J gene: TRBJ1-3; V gene: TRBV5-1; D gene: -; CDR3 protein: CASSLGAGNTIYF
J gene: TRBJ2-3; V gene: TRBV9; D gene: TRBD1; CDR3 protein: CASSVGQGTDTQYF
J gene: TRBJ2-7; V gene: TRBV7-9; D gene: TRBD2; CDR3 protein: CASSSWTSGRDEQYF
J gene: TRBJ2-1; V gene: TRBV18; D gene: TRBD2; CDR3 protein: CASSPRPSGGAPNEQFF
J gene: TRBJ1-4; V gene: TRBV5-5; D gene: -; CDR3 protein: CASSLDRLAEKLFF
J gene: TRBJ1-5; V gene: TRBV19; D gene: TRBD1; CDR3 protein: CASRSWETGASGQPQHF
J gene: TRBJ1-5; V gene: TRBV6-2/TRBV6-3; D gene: TRBD1; CDR3 protein: CASSRMDRNNQPQHF
J gene: TRBJ1-5; V gene: TRBV5-5; D gene: -; CDR3 protein: CASSLNGEGPQHF
J gene: TRBJ1-1; V gene: TRBV29-1; D gene: -; CDR3 protein: CSVGRGLNTEAFF
J gene: TRBJ2-7; V gene: TRBV11-3; D gene: TRBD2; CDR3 protein: CASSPRTSGKSYEQYF
J gene: TRBJ2-1; V gene: TRBV11-2; D gene: -; CDR3 protein: CASSPSGTQGYNEQFF
J gene: TRBJ2-2; V gene: TRBV2; D gene: -; CDR3 protein: CASTLEGGLRLRTGELFF
J gene: TRBJ2-7; V gene: TRBV4-2; D gene: TRBD2; CDR3 protein: CASSQRLAGGGEQYF
J gene: TRBJ2-1; V gene: TRBV6-5; D gene: -; CDR3 protein: CASRIYTFYNEQFF
J gene: TRBJ2-1; V gene: TRBV29-1; D gene: -; CDR3 protein: CSVEKTGRWLDNEQFF
J gene: TRBJ2-7; V gene: TRBV27; D gene: TRBD1; CDR3 protein: CASIAGQGNEQYF
J gene: TRBJ2-1; V gene: TRBV14; D gene: TRBD2; CDR3 protein: CASSQEGLAGLRGNEQFF
J gene: TRBJ2-2; V gene: TRBV24-1; D gene: -; CDR3 protein: CATSPVGQGNTGELFF
J gene: TRBJ1-6; V gene: TRBV3-1/TRBV3-2; D gene: TRBD1; CDR3 protein: CASSPGTGGTPLHF
J gene: TRBJ1-2; V gene: TRBV24-1; D gene: TRBD1; CDR3 protein: CATSDMTGVGYTF
J gene: TRBJ2-1; V gene: TRBV9; D gene: -; CDR3 protein: CASSVGPGLFQFF
J gene: TRBJ1-6; V gene: TRBV7-9; D gene: -; CDR3 protein: CEPREGNSPLHF
J gene: TRBJ2-2; V gene: TRBV5-1; D gene: TRBD1; CDR3 protein: CASSLTGDTGELFF
J gene: TRBJ1-1; V gene: TRBV27; D gene: TRBD1; CDR3 protein: CALTFDRGKRGAFF
J gene: TRBJ2-1; V gene: TRBV5-6; D gene: TRBD2; CDR3 protein: CASSFDGLAGFNEQFF
J gene: TRBJ2-4; V gene: TRBV5-1; D gene: -; CDR3 protein: CASSREPEAKNIQYF